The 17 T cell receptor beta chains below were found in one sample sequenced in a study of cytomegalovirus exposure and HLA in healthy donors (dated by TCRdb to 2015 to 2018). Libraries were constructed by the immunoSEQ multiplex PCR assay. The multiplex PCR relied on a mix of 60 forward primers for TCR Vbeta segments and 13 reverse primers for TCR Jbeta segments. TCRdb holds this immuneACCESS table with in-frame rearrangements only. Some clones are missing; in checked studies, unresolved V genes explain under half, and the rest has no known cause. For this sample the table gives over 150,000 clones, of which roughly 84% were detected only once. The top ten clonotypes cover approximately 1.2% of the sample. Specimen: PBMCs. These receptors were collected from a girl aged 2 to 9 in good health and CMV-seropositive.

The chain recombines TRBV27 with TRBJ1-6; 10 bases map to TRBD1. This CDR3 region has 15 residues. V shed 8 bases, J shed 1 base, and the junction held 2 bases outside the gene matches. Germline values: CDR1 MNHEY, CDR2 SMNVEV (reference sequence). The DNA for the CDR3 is TGTGCCAGCCTGGACAGGGGGTCCTATAATTCACCCCTCCACTTT. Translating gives CASLDRGSYNSPLHF.

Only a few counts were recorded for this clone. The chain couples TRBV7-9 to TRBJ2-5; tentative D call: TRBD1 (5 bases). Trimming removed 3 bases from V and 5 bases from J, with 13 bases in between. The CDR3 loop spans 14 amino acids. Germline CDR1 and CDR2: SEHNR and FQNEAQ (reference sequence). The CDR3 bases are TGTGCCAGCAGCTTCAGGGCTGGTAGGGAGACCCAGTACTTC. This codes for CASSFRAGRETQYF.

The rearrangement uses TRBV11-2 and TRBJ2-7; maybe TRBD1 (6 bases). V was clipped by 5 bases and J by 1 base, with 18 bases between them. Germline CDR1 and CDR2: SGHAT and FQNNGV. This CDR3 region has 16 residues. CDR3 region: CASSTVVGAGSYEQYF. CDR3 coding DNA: TGTGCCAGCAGCACAGTCGTGGGGGCTGGGTCCTACGAGCAGTACTTC.

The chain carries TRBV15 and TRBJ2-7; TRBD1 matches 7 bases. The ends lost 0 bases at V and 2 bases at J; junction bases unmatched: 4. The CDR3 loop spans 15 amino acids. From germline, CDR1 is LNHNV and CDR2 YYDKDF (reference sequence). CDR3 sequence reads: CATSRDHGQAYEQYF. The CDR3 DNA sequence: TGTGCCACCAGCAGAGATCACGGACAGGCCTACGAGCAGTACTTC.

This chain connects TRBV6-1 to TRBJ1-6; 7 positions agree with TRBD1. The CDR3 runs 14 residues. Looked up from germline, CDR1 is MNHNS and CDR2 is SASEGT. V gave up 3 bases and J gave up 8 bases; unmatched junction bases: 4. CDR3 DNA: TGTGCCAGCAGTGAGGGGGACAGCCATTCACCCCTCCACTTT. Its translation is CASSEGDSHSPLHF.

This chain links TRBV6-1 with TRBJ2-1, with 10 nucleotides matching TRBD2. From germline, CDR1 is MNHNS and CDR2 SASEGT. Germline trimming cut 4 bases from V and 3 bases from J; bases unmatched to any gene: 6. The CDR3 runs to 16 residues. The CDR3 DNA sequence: TGTGCCAGCAGTGCTCTAGCGGGAGCAATCTACAATGAGCAGTTCTTC. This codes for CASSALAGAIYNEQFF.

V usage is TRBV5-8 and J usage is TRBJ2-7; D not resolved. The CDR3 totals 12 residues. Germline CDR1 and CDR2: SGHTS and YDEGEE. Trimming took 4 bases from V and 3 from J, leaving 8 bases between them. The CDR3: CASSLNSYEQYF. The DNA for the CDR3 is TGTGCCAGCAGCCTCAACAGCTACGAGCAGTACTTC.

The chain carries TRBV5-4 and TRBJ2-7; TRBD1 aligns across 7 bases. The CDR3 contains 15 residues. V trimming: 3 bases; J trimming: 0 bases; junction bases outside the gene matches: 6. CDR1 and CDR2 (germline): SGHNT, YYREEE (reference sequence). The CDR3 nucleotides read TGTGCCAGCAGCTCTCCCGGGACAGACTCCTACGAGCAGTACTTC. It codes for CASSSPGTDSYEQYF.

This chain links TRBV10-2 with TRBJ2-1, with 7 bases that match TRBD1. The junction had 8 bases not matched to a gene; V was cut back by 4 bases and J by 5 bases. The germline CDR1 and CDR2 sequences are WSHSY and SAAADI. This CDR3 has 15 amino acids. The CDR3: CASSAAGTANNEQFF. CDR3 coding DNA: TGCGCCAGCAGTGCGGCCGGGACAGCGAACAATGAGCAGTTCTTC.

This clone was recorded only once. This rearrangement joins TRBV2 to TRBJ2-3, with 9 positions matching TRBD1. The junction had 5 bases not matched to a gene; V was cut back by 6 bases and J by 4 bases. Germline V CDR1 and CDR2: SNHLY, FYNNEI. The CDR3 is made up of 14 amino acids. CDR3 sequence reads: CASSGQGIPDTQYF. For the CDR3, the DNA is TGTGCCAGCAGCGGACAGGGGATCCCAGATACGCAGTATTTT. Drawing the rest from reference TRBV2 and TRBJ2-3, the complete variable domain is EPEVTQTPSHQVTQMGQEVILRCVPISNHLYFYWYRQILGQKVEFLVSFYNNEISEKSEIFDDQFSVERPDGSNFTLKIRSTKLEDSAMYFCASSGQGIPDTQYFGPGTRLTVL.

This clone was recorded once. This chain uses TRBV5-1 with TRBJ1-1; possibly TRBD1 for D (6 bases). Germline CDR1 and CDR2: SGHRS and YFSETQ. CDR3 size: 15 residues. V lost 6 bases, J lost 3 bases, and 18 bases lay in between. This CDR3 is CASMQGLIRDTEAFF. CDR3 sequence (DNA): TGCGCCAGCATGCAGGGGTTAATTAGGGACACTGAAGCTTTCTTT.

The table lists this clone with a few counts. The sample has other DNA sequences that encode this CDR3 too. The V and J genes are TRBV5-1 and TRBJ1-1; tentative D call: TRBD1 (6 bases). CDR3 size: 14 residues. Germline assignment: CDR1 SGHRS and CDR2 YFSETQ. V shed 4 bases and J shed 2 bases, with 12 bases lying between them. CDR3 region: CASSLGQANTEAFF. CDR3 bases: TGCGCCAGCAGCCTGGGACAAGCCAACACTGAAGCTTTCTTT.

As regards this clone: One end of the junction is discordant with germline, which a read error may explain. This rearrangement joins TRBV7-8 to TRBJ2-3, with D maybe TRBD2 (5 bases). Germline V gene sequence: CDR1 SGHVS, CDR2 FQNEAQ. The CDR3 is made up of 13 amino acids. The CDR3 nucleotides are TGTGCCAGCAGCTCCTCTAGCAAAGATACGCAGTATTTT. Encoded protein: CASSSSSKDTQYF. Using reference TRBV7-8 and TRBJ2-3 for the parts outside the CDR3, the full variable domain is GAGVSQSPRYKVAKRGQDVALRCDPISGHVSLFWYQQALGQGPEFLTYFQNEAQLDKSGLPSDRFFAERPEGSVSTLKIQRTQQEDSAVYLCASSSSSKDTQYFGPGTRLTVL.

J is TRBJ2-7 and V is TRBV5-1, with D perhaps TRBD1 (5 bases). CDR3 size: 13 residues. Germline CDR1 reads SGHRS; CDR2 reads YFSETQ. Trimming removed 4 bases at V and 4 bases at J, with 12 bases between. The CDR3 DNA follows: TGCGCCAGCAGCCCGCCAGGGCGATACGAGCAGTACTTC. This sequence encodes CASSPPGRYEQYF.

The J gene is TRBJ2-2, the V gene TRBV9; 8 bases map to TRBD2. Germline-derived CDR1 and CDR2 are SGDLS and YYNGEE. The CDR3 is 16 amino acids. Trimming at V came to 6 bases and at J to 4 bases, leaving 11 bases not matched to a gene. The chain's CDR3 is CASTAGGQLRTGELFF. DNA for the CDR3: TGTGCCAGCACCGCGGGGGGCCAATTACGCACCGGGGAGCTGTTTTTT.

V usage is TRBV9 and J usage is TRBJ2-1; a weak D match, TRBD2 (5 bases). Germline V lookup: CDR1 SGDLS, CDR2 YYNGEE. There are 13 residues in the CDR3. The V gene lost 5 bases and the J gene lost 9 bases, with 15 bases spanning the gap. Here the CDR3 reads CASSPSLGGEQFF. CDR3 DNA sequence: TGTGCCAGCAGTCCTTCCCTAGGAGGTGAGCAGTTCTTC.

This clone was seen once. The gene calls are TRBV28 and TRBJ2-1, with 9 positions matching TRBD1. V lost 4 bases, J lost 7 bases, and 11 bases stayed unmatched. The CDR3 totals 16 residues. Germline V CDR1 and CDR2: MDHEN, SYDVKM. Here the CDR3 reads CASSSQPGQGRNEQFF. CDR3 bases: TGTGCCAGCAGTTCACAACCGGGACAGGGAAGGAATGAGCAGTTCTTC.